Below are 14 T cell receptor beta chains sequenced from a single sample in a study of early T cells in non-severe SARS-CoV-2 infection. MiXCR, run by TCRdb on the 5' RACE reads, gives a single entry per CDR3 protein. The sample lists fewer than 25,000 distinct CDR3 sequences; less than 5% were seen once. Input material: whole blood. These receptors were taken from an adult who was a healthcare worker with PCR-confirmed SARS-CoV-2 infection or an uninfected control (not recorded which).

V usage is TRBV3-1 and J usage is TRBJ2-5; D is possibly TRBD2 (5 bases). Germline V CDR1 and CDR2: LGHDT, YNNKEL (reference sequence). This CDR3 has 18 residues. V was trimmed by 2 bases and J by 0 bases, leaving 19 bases between them. CDR3 coding DNA: TGTGCCAGCAGCCAACCCCGCGGGCAGGAAGTGTACCAAGAGACCCAGTACTTC. Protein sequence: CASSQPRGQEVYQETQYF.

This clonotype was seen repeatedly, ten times or more. The chain employs TRBV7-8 and TRBJ2-1; the match to TRBD1 covers 11 bases. The CDR3 consists of 15 residues. After removal of 3 bases from V and 8 bases from J, the junction contained 6 bases not matched to a gene. CDR1 SGHVS and CDR2 FQNEAQ come from the germline V gene. The CDR3 nucleotides read TGTGCCAGCAGCTTCCGGGACAGGGGGTTCGATGAGCAGTTCTTC. Its translation: CASSFRDRGFDEQFF.

This clonotype was recorded at least ten times. This chain links TRBV6-1 with TRBJ1-3, with D hard to call. There are 12 residues in the CDR3. Germline lookup yields CDR1 MNHNS and CDR2 SASEGT. V lost 3 bases to trimming and J lost 2 bases, with 2 bases between them. This CDR3 reads CASSEPGNTIYF. The CDR3 DNA is TGTGCCAGCAGTGAGCCTGGAAACACCATATATTTT.

The V gene is TRBV10-1, the J gene TRBJ1-5; D is unclear. This CDR3 is 15 amino acids long. CDR1 is WNHNN, CDR2 SYGVQD, per germline (reference sequence). V was trimmed by 5 bases and J by 0 bases, leaving 11 bases between them. The CDR3 DNA reads as TGCGCCAGCAGTATGGGGAAAATTAGCAATCAGCCCCAGCATTTT. Translation gives CASSMGKISNQPQHF.

This clonotype was counted ten times or more. The CDR3 reads CATRGGSGTEAFF. The CDR3 DNA reads as TGTGCCACGAGGGGGGGGAGTGGCACTGAAGCTTTCTTT. The chain links TRBV24-1 to TRBJ1-1; D is possibly TRBD1 (6 bases). This CDR3 is 13 amino acids long. The V and J ends lost 10 bases and 4 bases respectively, with 15 bases between them. Germline-derived CDR1 and CDR2 are KGHDR and SFDVKD.

This chain connects TRBV19 to TRBJ2-6, with D perhaps TRBD1 or TRBD2 (7 bases each). V dropped 1 base and J dropped 0 bases, with 13 bases sitting between them. This CDR3 is built from 18 residues. Germline V CDR1 and CDR2: LNHDA, SQIVND (reference sequence). This CDR3 is CASSIVGQRDSGANVLTF. The CDR3 nucleotides are TGTGCCAGTAGTATAGTGGGACAGCGGGACTCTGGGGCCAACGTCCTGACTTTC.

This clonotype appeared many times. The chain is built from TRBV7-6 and TRBJ1-4, with TRBD1 as a possible D gene (5 bases). Germline lookup yields CDR1 SGHVS and CDR2 FNYEAQ. There are 15 residues in the CDR3. The germline V and J ends were trimmed by 5 bases and 8 bases, with 18 bases remaining between them. The CDR3 DNA is TGTGCCAGCAGCCCAGGAATGGGGCTCGGAGAAAAACTGTTTTTT. The encoded protein is CASSPGMGLGEKLFF.

This clonotype came up many times. The gene calls are TRBV20-1 and TRBJ1-1; D gene ambiguous. Trimming took 0 bases from V and 4 from J, leaving 12 bases between them. This CDR3 region has 14 residues. Germline V gene data show CDR1 as DFQATT and CDR2 as SNEGSKA (reference sequence). This CDR3 reads CSARDPRMGTEAFF. CDR3 nucleotides: TGCAGTGCTAGAGACCCCAGGATGGGCACTGAAGCTTTCTTT.

This clonotype was recorded at least ten times. The chain uses TRBV15 and TRBJ1-5, with D maybe TRBD1 (6 bases). Germline lookup yields CDR1 LNHNV and CDR2 YYDKDF (reference sequence). Trimming pared 1 base from V and 7 bases from J, leaving 11 bases between. This CDR3 spans 14 amino acids. CDR3 loop: CATSRGTVGQPQHF. The CDR3 DNA reads as TGTGCCACCAGCAGAGGGACAGTAGGGCAGCCCCAGCATTTT.

This clonotype was seen many times. The chain uses TRBV24-1 and TRBJ2-7; possibly TRBD2 for D (5 bases). Looked up from germline, CDR1 is KGHDR and CDR2 is SFDVKD. The V end was cut by 3 bases, the J end by 5 bases, with 22 bases between. This CDR3 region has 17 residues. Here the CDR3 reads CATSDRALRHGSDEQYF. CDR3 DNA sequence: TGTGCCACCAGTGATAGGGCACTCCGACATGGGAGTGACGAGCAGTACTTC.

This clonotype was detected a few times. V and J are TRBV7-3 and TRBJ1-1; no clear D gene. Germline CDR1 is SGHTA and CDR2 is FQGTGA. V was clipped by 3 bases and J by 3 bases, with 8 bases between them. There are 13 residues in the CDR3. The CDR3 bases are TGTGCCAGCAGCTTCGCCATGGACACTGAAGCTTTCTTT. Translated, it gives CASSFAMDTEAFF.

The gene calls are TRBV12-3 or TRBV12-4 and TRBJ2-7; tentative D call: TRBD1 (6 bases). V lost 6 bases and J 0 bases, leaving 15 bases between the germline ends. The CDR3 consists of 15 residues. CDR3 in DNA: TGTGCCAGCAGCTCCGACAGGTCCGTCTCCTACGAGCAGTACTTC. Residues: CASSSDRSVSYEQYF.

This clonotype showed up just a few times. The chain is built from TRBV18 and TRBJ2-5, with 10 bases lining up with TRBD1. Trimming cost V 2 bases and J 6 bases; bases outside gene matches: 12. The germline CDR1 and CDR2 sequences are KGHSH and LQKENI. This CDR3 is 17 amino acids long. The CDR3 region is CASSPTNALDRGQTQYF. CDR3 coding DNA: TGTGCCAGCTCACCAACCAACGCACTAGACAGGGGGCAGACCCAGTACTTC.

This clonotype was counted many times. The V gene is TRBV7-9, the J gene TRBJ1-4, with TRBD1 identical over 8 bases. The CDR3 totals 15 residues. J gave up 2 bases and V 3 bases, and 2 bases lay outside the gene matches. Germline lookup yields CDR1 SEHNR and CDR2 FQNEAQ (reference sequence). Here the CDR3 reads CASSFAGGTNEKLFF. DNA of the CDR3: TGTGCCAGCAGCTTCGCAGGGGGCACTAATGAAAAACTGTTTTTT.